This T cell receptor (beta chain) was profiled in a study of shared clonotypes between healthy human individuals. This clone was counted a few times. Methods used by the authors: ImmunoSEQ yielded junction-only sequences lacking quality scores, so filtering differed. Only in-frame clones appear in the TCRdb table, and some are missing; sequencing was by immunoSEQ multiplex PCR. V and J calls and clone size follow that table, whereas D and trimming were derived from the DNA. Among 450,000 to 500,000 clones listed, over 65% were seen once. The TCR originated in a woman in her forties in good health. Some clones in this sample may be carry-over from other donors' samples. The sample taken for sequencing was PBMCs.

As DNA, the CDR3 is TGTCCCGAGGACAACGAGCAGTACTTC. It encodes CPEDNEQYF. The chain recombines TRBV28 with TRBJ2-7, with D possibly matching TRBD1 (5 bases). The CDR3 totals 9 residues. CDR1 and CDR2 (germline): MDHEN, SYDVKM. The variable domain in full, completed from reference TRBV28 and TRBJ2-7, reads DVKVTQSSRYLVKRTGEKVFLECVQDMDHENMFWYRQDPGLGLRLIYFSYDVKMKEKGDIPEGYSVSREKKERFSLILESASTNQTSMYLCPEDNEQYFGPGTRLTVT.